One sample yielded the 5 T cell receptor beta chains listed below, sequenced in a study of monozygotic twins with inflammatory bowel disease. TCRdb re-called the 5' RACE reads and catalogs CDR3 proteins one per entry, DNA excluded. The ten most abundant clones cover about 1.2% of a sample with about 150,000 distinct CDR3 sequences. Sequencing was performed on blood. These receptor sequences come from a human donor with ulcerative colitis or Crohn's disease, or a healthy co-twin of an affected twin (not recorded which).

The chain joins TRBV5-4 to TRBJ2-5. Germline V gene data show CDR1 as SGHNT and CDR2 as YYREEE (reference sequence). The CDR3 sequence is 13 residues long. CDR3 sequence reads: CASSLGRRETQYF.

The chain has TRBV29-1 and TRBJ1-4. The CDR3 is made up of 11 amino acids. Germline V CDR1 and CDR2: SQVTM, ANQGSEA. Here the CDR3 reads CSVEQSGKLFF.

The rearrangement uses TRBV7-7 and TRBJ2-2; TCRdb picks TRBD1, but there is no DNA to check that call. Germline values: CDR1 SSHAT, CDR2 FNYEAQ (reference sequence). CDR3 length: 13 residues. CDR3 region: CATQQGNTGELFF.

The rearrangement links TRBV5-4 to TRBJ2-7; TCRdb selects TRBD1, and the lack of DNA leaves this call unchecked. Germline V gives CDR1 SGHNT, CDR2 YYREEE (reference sequence). This CDR3 comprises 14 residues. The chain's CDR3 is CASSLSGNPYEQYF. The full variable domain, with the rest looked up from reference TRBV5-4 and TRBJ2-7, is ETGVTQSPTHLIKTRGQQVTLRCSSQSGHNTVSWYQQALGQGPQFIFQYYREEENGRGNFPPRFSGLQFPNYSSELNVNALELDDSALYLCASSLSGNPYEQYFGPGTRLTVT.

CDR3 sequence reads: CASRAGGLFRANEKLFF. The chain has TRBV5-1 and TRBJ1-4; TCRdb returns TRBD1, unconfirmable since there is no DNA. Per germline, CDR1 SGHRS and CDR2 YFSETQ. The CDR3 sequence is 17 residues long.